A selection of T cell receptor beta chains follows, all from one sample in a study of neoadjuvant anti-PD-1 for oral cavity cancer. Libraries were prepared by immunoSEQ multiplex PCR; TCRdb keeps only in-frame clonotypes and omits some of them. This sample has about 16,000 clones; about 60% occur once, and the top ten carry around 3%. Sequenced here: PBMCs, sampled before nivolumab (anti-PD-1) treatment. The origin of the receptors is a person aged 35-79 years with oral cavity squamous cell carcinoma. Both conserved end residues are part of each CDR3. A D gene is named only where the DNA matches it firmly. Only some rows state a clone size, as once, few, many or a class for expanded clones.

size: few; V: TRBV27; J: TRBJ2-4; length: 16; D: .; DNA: TGTGCCAGCAGCGCCGAAGACGCTCTAGCCAAAAACATTCAGTACTTC; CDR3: CASSAEDALAKNIQYF
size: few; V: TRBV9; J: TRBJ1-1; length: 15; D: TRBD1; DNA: TGTGCCAGCAGCGCTGGGACAGAACTGAACACTGAAGCTTTCTTT; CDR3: CASSAGTELNTEAFF
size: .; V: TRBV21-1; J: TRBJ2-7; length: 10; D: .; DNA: TGTGCCAGCAACGCCTACGAGCAGTACTTC; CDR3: CASNAYEQYF
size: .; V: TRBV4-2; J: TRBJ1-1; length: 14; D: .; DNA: TGTGCCAGCAGCCAAGAAATAGTTGGCACTGAAGCTTTCTTT; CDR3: CASSQEIVGTEAFF
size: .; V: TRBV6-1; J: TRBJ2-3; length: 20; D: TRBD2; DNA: TGTGCCAGCAGTGAAAAGCCCCCGGGACTAGCGGGAGGGGGTACAGATACGCAGTATTTT; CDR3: CASSEKPPGLAGGGTDTQYF
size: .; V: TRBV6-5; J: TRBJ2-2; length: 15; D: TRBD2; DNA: TGTGCCAGCAGTTTCGGACTAGCGTCCACCGGGGAGCTGTTTTTT; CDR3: CASSFGLASTGELFF
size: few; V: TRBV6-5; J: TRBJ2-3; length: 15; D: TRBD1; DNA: TGTGCCAGCAGTCCCCCGGGACAGGACGTACATACGCAGTATTTT; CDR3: CASSPPGQDVHTQYF
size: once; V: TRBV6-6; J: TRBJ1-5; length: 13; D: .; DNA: TGTGCCAGCAGCGACAGTGCCCTCCAGCCCCAGCATTTT; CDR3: CASSDSALQPQHF
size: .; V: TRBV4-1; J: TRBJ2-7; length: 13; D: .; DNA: TGCGCCAGCAGCCATGGCGTCTCCTACGAGCAGTACTTC; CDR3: CASSHGVSYEQYF
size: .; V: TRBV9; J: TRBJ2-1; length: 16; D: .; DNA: TGTGCCAGCAGCGTAGAGGGGACGGGATCCTACAATGAGCAGTTCTTC; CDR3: CASSVEGTGSYNEQFF
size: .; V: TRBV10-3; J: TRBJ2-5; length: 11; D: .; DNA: TGTGCCATCAGTGAAGGATCGGCCCAGTACTTC; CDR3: CAISEGSAQYF
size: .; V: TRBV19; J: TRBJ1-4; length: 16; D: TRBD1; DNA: TGTGCCAGTAGTGTCACAGGGGGCACAACTAATGAAAAACTGTTTTTT; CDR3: CASSVTGGTTNEKLFF
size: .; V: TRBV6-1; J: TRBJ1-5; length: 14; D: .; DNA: TGTGCCAGCAGTGAAGGGGACAGCAATCAGCCCCAGCATTTT; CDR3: CASSEGDSNQPQHF
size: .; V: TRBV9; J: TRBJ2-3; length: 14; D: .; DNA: TGTGCCAGCAGCGTAGGTATCCTCACAGATACGCAGTATTTT; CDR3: CASSVGILTDTQYF
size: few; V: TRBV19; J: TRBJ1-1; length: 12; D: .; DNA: TGTGCCAGTAGTATCTTCCCATCTGAAGCTTTCTTT; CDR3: CASSIFPSEAFF
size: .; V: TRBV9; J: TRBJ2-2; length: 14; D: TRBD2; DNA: TGTGCCAGCAGCGTGCTAGCGGGGACCGGGGAGCTGTTTTTT; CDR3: CASSVLAGTGELFF
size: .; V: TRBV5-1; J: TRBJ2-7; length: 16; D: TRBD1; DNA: TGCGCCAGCAGGACCGTGGACAGGGGGAGGACCTACGAGCAGTACTTC; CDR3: CASRTVDRGRTYEQYF
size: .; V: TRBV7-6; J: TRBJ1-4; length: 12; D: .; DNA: TGTGCCAGCAGCTTAGCTAGCGAAAAACTGTTTTTT; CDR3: CASSLASEKLFF
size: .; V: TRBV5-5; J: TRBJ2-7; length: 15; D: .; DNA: TGTGCCAGCAGCTGGGCCCTCGGCGGGAACTACGAGCAGTACTTC; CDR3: CASSWALGGNYEQYF
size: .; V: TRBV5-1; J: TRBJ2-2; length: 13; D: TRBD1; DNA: TGCGCCAGCAGCTGGACAGGGGCCGGGGAGCTGTTTTTT; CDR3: CASSWTGAGELFF
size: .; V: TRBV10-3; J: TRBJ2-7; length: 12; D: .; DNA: TGTGCCATCAGGGGACCTTCCTACGAGCAGTACTTC; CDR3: CAIRGPSYEQYF
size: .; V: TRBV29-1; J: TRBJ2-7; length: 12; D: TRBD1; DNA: TGCAGCGTGACAGGGGAATTCTACGAGCAGTACTTC; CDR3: CSVTGEFYEQYF
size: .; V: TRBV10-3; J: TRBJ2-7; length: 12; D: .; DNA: TGTGCCATCAGTGCGCAAACCTACGAGCAGTACTTC; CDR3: CAISAQTYEQYF
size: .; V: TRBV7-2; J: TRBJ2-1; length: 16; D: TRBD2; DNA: TGTGCCAGCAGCCCCCTTAGCGGGGGTTCCTACAATGAGCAGTTCTTC; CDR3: CASSPLSGGSYNEQFF
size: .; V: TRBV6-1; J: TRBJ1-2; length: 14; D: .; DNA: TGTGCCAGCAGTGAAGGGGAACGGTCCTATGGCTACACCTTC; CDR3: CASSEGERSYGYTF
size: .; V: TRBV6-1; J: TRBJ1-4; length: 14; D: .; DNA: TGTGCCAGCAGTGATGCGGGACTGAATGAAAAACTGTTTTTT; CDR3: CASSDAGLNEKLFF
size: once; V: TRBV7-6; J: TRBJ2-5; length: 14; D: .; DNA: TGTGCCAGCAGCTTAAGACATCCGAAAGAGACCCAGTACTTC; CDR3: CASSLRHPKETQYF
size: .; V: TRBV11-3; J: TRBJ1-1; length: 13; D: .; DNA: TGTGCCAGCAGCTTAGAAGGAGGATCTGAAGCTTTCTTT; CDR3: CASSLEGGSEAFF
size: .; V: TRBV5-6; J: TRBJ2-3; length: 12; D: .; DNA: TGTGCCAGCAGCTTGGATGGAGATACGCAGTATTTT; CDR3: CASSLDGDTQYF
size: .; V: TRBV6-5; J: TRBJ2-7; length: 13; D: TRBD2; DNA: TGTGCCAGCACCTCGGGGGGGAGCTACGAGCAGTACTTC; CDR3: CASTSGGSYEQYF
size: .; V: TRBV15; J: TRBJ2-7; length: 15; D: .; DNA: TGTGCCACCAGCAGGTCGCCAGACACATCCTACGAGCAGTACTTC; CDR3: CATSRSPDTSYEQYF
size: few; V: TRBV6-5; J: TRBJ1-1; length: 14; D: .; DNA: TGTGCCAGCAGTTACGCGGGGACGGGGACTGAAGCTTTCTTT; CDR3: CASSYAGTGTEAFF
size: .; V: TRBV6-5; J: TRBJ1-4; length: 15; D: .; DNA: TGTGCCAGCACCCCCGGCTGGGCAACTAATGAAAAACTGTTTTTT; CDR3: CASTPGWATNEKLFF
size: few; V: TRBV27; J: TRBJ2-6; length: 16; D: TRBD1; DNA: TGTGCCAGTTCCTCGACAGGGACAACTGGGGCCAACGTCCTGACTTTC; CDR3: CASSSTGTTGANVLTF
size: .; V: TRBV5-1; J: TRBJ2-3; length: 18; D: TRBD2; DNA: TGCGCCAGCAGCTTGAAATATACTAGCGGGCAGGGCCTCGATACGCAGTATTTT; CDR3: CASSLKYTSGQGLDTQYF
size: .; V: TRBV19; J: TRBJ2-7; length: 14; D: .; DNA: TGTGCCAGTAGTACGACAGGTAACTCCTACGAGCAGTACTTC; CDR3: CASSTTGNSYEQYF
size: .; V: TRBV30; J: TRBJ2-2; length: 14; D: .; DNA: TGTGCCTGGAAGACGATTGCGAACACCGGGGAGCTGTTTTTT; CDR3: CAWKTIANTGELFF
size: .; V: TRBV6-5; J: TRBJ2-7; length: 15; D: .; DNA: TGTGCCAGCAGGCGCGCCCGGGACTTGGCCTACGAGCAGTACTTC; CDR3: CASRRARDLAYEQYF
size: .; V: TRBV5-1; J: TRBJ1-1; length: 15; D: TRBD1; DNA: TGCGCCAGCAGCCACGGAGAGGGGGCGAACACTGAAGCTTTCTTT; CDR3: CASSHGEGANTEAFF
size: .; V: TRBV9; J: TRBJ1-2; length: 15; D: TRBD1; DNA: TGTGCCAGCAGCGTAGGAGGGGGCGGAGGGTTTGGCTACACCTTC; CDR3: CASSVGGGGGFGYTF